The 2 T cell receptor beta chains below come from one sample, sequenced in a study of blood T cells in healthy people across ages. For the second PCR, which ran for 7 to 11 cycles, a sample-barcoded 5' primer and a J-beta primer mix were used. TCRdb re-called the 5' RACE reads with MiXCR, one entry per CDR3 protein. Here the sample spans 980,000 or so distinct CDR3 sequences, roughly 43% being singletons. Sequenced input: blood. The receptor set was obtained from a young man in good health.

The CDR3 sequence: CAARGGGSYEQYF. The CDR3, as DNA: TGTGCCGCCCGTGGAGGGGGTTCCTACGAGCAGTACTTC. V is TRBV24-1 and J is TRBJ2-7; D assignment may be TRBD1 or TRBD2 (6 bases each). V was shortened by 12 bases and J by 1 base, with 15 bases between the two germline ends. This CDR3 spans 13 amino acids. Germline V gene lookup returns CDR1 KGHDR and CDR2 SFDVKD.

This clonotype was recorded once. A read error may produce the germline difference seen at one junction end. The V call is TRBV4-3, the J call TRBJ2-1; TRBD1 aligns across 10 bases. Germline V gives CDR1 LGHNA, CDR2 YSLEER. The CDR3 consists of 15 residues. The CDR3 sequence is CAGSDGTGAYNEQFF. The CDR3 nucleotides are TGCGCCGGCAGCGACGGGACAGGGGCCTACAATGAGCAGTTCTTC.